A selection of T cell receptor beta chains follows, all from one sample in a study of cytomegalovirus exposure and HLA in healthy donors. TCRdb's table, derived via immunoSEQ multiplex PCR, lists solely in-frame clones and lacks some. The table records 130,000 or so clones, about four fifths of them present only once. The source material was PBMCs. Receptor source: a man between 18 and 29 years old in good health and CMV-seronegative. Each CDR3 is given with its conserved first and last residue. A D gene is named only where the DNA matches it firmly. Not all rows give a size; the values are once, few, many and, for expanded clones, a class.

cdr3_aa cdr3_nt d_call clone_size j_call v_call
CASSLGRGYEQYF TGTGCCAGCAGCCTTGGGCGGGGGTACGAGCAGTACTTC TRBD2 few TRBJ2-7 TRBV11-2
CASSPDAPSGGYDEQFF TGTGCCAGCAGCCCCGACGCGCCTAGCGGGGGGTACGATGAGCAGTTCTTC TRBD2 once TRBJ2-1 TRBV7-3
CASRPTGGYGYTF TGTGCCAGCAGACCTACAGGGGGGTATGGCTACACCTTC TRBD1 once TRBJ1-2 TRBV5-4
CASSLGTSGTRNNEQFF TGTGCCAGCAGCTTAGGGACTTCCGGGACACGAAACAATGAGCAGTTCTTC NA NA TRBJ2-1 TRBV7-7
CASSYSGQNSGNTIYF TGTGCCAGCAGTTACTCCGGACAGAACTCTGGAAACACCATATATTTT NA NA TRBJ1-3 TRBV6-5
CASTGQGIDGYTF TGTGCCAGTACGGGACAGGGGATTGATGGCTACACCTTC TRBD1 NA TRBJ1-2 TRBV19
CASSVSPQGPDTQYF TGTGCCAGCAGCGTATCCCCCCAGGGCCCAGATACGCAGTATTTT NA once TRBJ2-3 TRBV9
CASSPLAGADTEAFF TGCGCCAGCAGCCCCCTTGCAGGGGCGGACACTGAAGCTTTCTTT NA NA TRBJ1-1 TRBV4-3
CASSLWGGSGANVLTF TGTGCCAGCAGTTTATGGGGGGGCTCTGGGGCCAACGTCCTGACTTTC NA NA TRBJ2-6 TRBV28
CASSSPDTGELFF TGTGCCAGCAGCTCACCGGACACCGGGGAGCTGTTTTTT NA NA TRBJ2-2 TRBV7-9
CASSQDRGGANVLTF TGCGCCAGCAGCCAAGACAGGGGTGGGGCCAACGTCCTGACTTTC NA many TRBJ2-6 TRBV4-1
CASRFTGKPFNEQFF TGTGCCAGCAGATTTACAGGGAAACCCTTCAATGAGCAGTTCTTC NA NA TRBJ2-1 TRBV5-6
CASSFSPDRYNTGELFF TGTGCCAGCAGCTTCAGCCCGGACAGATACAACACCGGGGAGCTGTTTTTT NA once TRBJ2-2 TRBV13
CASSPLALAGGFQETQYF TGTGCCAGCTCACCACTCGCCCTAGCGGGGGGGTTCCAAGAGACCCAGTACTTC TRBD2 NA TRBJ2-5 TRBV18
CASSFGGKADQPQHF TGTGCCAGCAGTTTCGGAGGGAAAGCGGATCAGCCCCAGCATTTT NA NA TRBJ1-5 TRBV6-5
CASTGQGATDTQYF TGCGCCAGCACCGGACAGGGGGCTACAGATACGCAGTATTTT TRBD1 NA TRBJ2-3 TRBV23-1
CASSERTSGFTGELFF TGTGCCAGCAGTGAGAGGACTAGCGGATTCACCGGGGAGCTGTTTTTT TRBD2 NA TRBJ2-2 TRBV9
CASSLRQGASVEQYF TGTGCCAGCAGCTTGAGACAGGGGGCTTCTGTCGAGCAGTACTTC TRBD1 few TRBJ2-7 TRBV7-9
CASSLRAVTDTQYF TGTGCCAGCAGCCTGCGGGCTGTCACAGATACGCAGTATTTT NA NA TRBJ2-3 TRBV5-6
CASSQSSGSSYNEQFF TGCGCCAGCAGCCAAAGCTCTGGTAGCTCCTACAATGAGCAGTTCTTC NA NA TRBJ2-1 TRBV4-3